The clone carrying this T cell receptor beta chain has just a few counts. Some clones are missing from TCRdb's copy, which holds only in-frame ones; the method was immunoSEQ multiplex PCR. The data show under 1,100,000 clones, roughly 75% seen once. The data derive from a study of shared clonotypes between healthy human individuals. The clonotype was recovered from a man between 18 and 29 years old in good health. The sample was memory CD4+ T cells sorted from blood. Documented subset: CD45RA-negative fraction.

CDR3 nucleotides: TGTGCCAGCAGCCCAGGGGAGCTTAGCTCCTACAATGAGCAGTTCTTC. This translates into CASSPGELSSYNEQFF. The genes are TRBV11-2 and TRBJ2-1; D might be TRBD1 (6 bases). Trimming cost V 5 bases and J 0 bases, with 14 bases left between them. Germline CDR1 reads SGHAT; CDR2 reads FQNNGV. The CDR3 covers 16 residues.